The 19 T cell receptor beta chains given below trace back to one sample, sequenced in a study of cytomegalovirus exposure and HLA in healthy donors. With 60 Vbeta and 13 Jbeta primers, the PCR was carried out. Generated by immunoSEQ multiplex PCR, the TCRdb table keeps only in-frame clones and is missing some. Of about 240,000 clones listed, 70% to 90% are singletons. Sequencing was done on a sample of PBMCs. These receptors came from a woman aged 55-69 years in good health and CMV-seropositive.

CDR3 loop: CASGPEDRSYEQYF. The CDR3 DNA sequence: TGCGCCAGCGGACCCGAGGACAGGTCCTACGAGCAGTACTTC. The V call is TRBV5-1, the J call TRBJ2-7; TRBD1 matches at 7 bases. CDR3 length equals 14 residues. Per germline, CDR1 SGHRS and CDR2 YFSETQ. V dropped 7 bases and J dropped 1; count of bases not matched to a gene: 8. The variable domain in full, completed from reference TRBV5-1 and TRBJ2-7, reads KAGVTQTPRYLIKTRGQQVTLSCSPISGHRSVSWYQQTPGQGLQFLFEYFSETQRNKGNFPGRFSGRQFSNSRSEMNVSTLELGDSALYLCASGPEDRSYEQYFGPGTRLTVT.

The chain combines TRBV19 with TRBJ2-2; no reliable D call. The V end was cut by 3 bases, the J end by 8 bases, with 10 bases between. Per germline, CDR1 LNHDA and CDR2 SQIVND (reference sequence). The CDR3 loop spans 13 amino acids. The CDR3 is CASSIIHSGELFF. In DNA form, the CDR3 reads TGTGCCAGTAGTATCATCCACTCGGGGGAGCTGTTTTTT.

V and J are TRBV11-3 and TRBJ2-1; TRBD2 agrees at 14 bases. The CDR3 has 16 amino acids. Germline V CDR1 and CDR2: SGHNT, YENEEA. V shed 5 bases and J 9 bases; nucleotides not matched to a gene: 9. The CDR3 nucleotides read TGTGCCAGCAGCACCCGACTAGCGGGAGGGCCTACTGAGCAGTTCTTC. Amino acids: CASSTRLAGGPTEQFF.

The rearrangement joins TRBV12-5 to TRBJ2-5; 9 bases line up with TRBD2. Germline CDR1 LGHNT, CDR2 FRNRAP. The CDR3 has 15 residues. The trim removed 9 bases at V and 2 bases at J, leaving 10 bases unmatched. CDR3: CASNGRAGGQETQYF. The CDR3 DNA sequence: TGTGCTAGCAACGGACGGGCGGGAGGGCAAGAGACCCAGTACTTC.

This clone has a handful of counts. The sample contains more than one DNA sequence encoding this CDR3. The chain is built from TRBV2 and TRBJ2-7, with 11 bases that match TRBD2. Germline CDR1 SNHLY, CDR2 FYNNEI. With 5 bases clipped from V and 3 bases from J, the junction kept 6 bases outside the gene matches. The CDR3 totals 15 residues. CDR3 bases: TGTGCCAGCAGTCTAACTAGCGGGAGAGGCTACGAGCAGTACTTC. The encoded protein is CASSLTSGRGYEQYF.

The chain combines TRBV4-1 with TRBJ1-1, with D possibly TRBD1 on 5 matching bases. The germline V and J ends were trimmed by 3 bases and 7 bases, with 18 bases remaining between them. Germline assignment: CDR1 MGHRA and CDR2 YSYEKL. The CDR3 contains 15 residues. The CDR3 reads CASSHPGGLALEAFF. The CDR3 DNA is TGCGCCAGCAGCCACCCGGGGGGACTCGCCCTTGAAGCTTTCTTT.

V and J are TRBV18 and TRBJ2-7; 12 positions match TRBD1. The CDR3 runs to 19 residues. The germline V gene encodes CDR1 KGHSH and CDR2 LQKENI. Losses at the gene ends were 3 bases for V and 2 bases for J; bases not matched to a gene: 14. The CDR3 protein is CASSPLDPTGTGGTYEQYF. CDR3 DNA: TGTGCCAGCTCACCTCTGGACCCGACCGGGACAGGGGGCACCTACGAGCAGTACTTC.

The CDR3 loop reads CAWRRASGSYEQYF. Written as DNA, the CDR3 is TGTGCCTGGAGGAGGGCTAGCGGGAGCTACGAGCAGTACTTC. This chain uses TRBV30 with TRBJ2-7; 10 nucleotides match TRBD2. Germline CDR1 reads GTSNPN; CDR2 reads SVGIG (reference sequence). With V trimmed by 3 bases and J by 3 bases, 5 bases remained unmatched. The CDR3 extends over 14 amino acids. The variable domain in full, with the rest retrieved from reference TRBV30 and TRBJ2-7, is SQTIHQWPATLVQPVGSPLSLECTVEGTSNPNLYWYRQAAGRGLQLLFYSVGIGQISSEVPQNLSASRPQDRQFILSSKKLLLSDSGFYLCAWRRASGSYEQYFGPGTRLTVT.

The chain employs TRBV29-1 and TRBJ2-6, with 8 bases fitting TRBD1. The germline CDR1 and CDR2 sequences are SQVTM and ANQGSEA. V dropped 5 bases and J dropped 0; count of bases not matched to a gene: 6. CDR3 length equals 16 residues. In DNA, the CDR3 is TGCAGCGTTTACGAGGACAGGGTCTCTGGGGCCAACGTCCTGACTTTC. The encoded protein is CSVYEDRVSGANVLTF.

This chain's CDR3 is CASTPTRGSTDTQYF. CDR3 DNA: TGTGCCAGTACCCCGACTCGAGGCTCGACAGATACGCAGTATTTT. This chain links TRBV19 with TRBJ2-3; D call uncertain. Germline CDR1 LNHDA, CDR2 SQIVND (reference sequence). Trimming stripped 7 bases from V and 3 bases from J, with 17 bases between. The CDR3 length is 15 residues.

This chain links TRBV19 with TRBJ1-4; D call uncertain. This CDR3 spans 13 amino acids. The V and J ends lost 3 bases and 6 bases respectively, with 8 bases between them. The germline gives CDR1 LNHDA, CDR2 SQIVND (reference sequence). This CDR3 is CASSISTDEKLFF. CDR3 sequence (DNA): TGTGCCAGTAGTATCTCTACAGATGAAAAACTGTTTTTT.

The chain has TRBV5-1 and TRBJ1-4, with D perhaps matching TRBD1 (5 bases). The germline V gene has CDR1 SGHRS and CDR2 YFSETQ. Trimming cost V 4 bases and J 4 bases, with 11 bases left between them. This CDR3 has 14 amino acids. Here the CDR3 reads CASSTGLFNEKLFF. In nucleotides, the CDR3 is TGCGCCAGCAGCACGGGACTCTTTAATGAAAAACTGTTTTTT.

The chain uses TRBV4-1 and TRBJ2-7; D ambiguous. Trimming removed 1 base from V and 4 bases from J, with 14 bases in between. The CDR3 is 15 amino acids. CDR1 MGHRA and CDR2 YSYEKL come from the germline V gene. The CDR3 loop is CASSQGSSVVYEQYF. In DNA, the CDR3 is TGCGCCAGCAGCCAAGGATCATCAGTTGTATACGAGCAGTACTTC.

The genes are TRBV6-5 and TRBJ1-2; the D gene is possibly TRBD1 (6 bases). The CDR3 sequence is 14 residues long. Trimming took 5 bases from V and 2 from J, leaving 12 bases between them. Germline V gene sequence: CDR1 MNHEY, CDR2 SVGAGI. The chain's CDR3 is CASSETGQNYGYTF. CDR3 DNA sequence: TGTGCCAGCAGTGAAACAGGACAGAACTATGGCTACACCTTC.

This clone was detected only a few times. The chain links TRBV4-2 to TRBJ2-7; TRBD2 agrees at 8 bases. The V gene end was trimmed by 4 bases and the J gene end by 4 bases; junction bases not matched to a gene: 12. This CDR3 has 16 amino acids. Germline V CDR1 and CDR2: LGHNA, YNFKEQ. The CDR3: CASSLGGGKEGYEQYF. In DNA, the CDR3 is TGTGCCAGCAGCCTCGGGGGGGGAAAGGAGGGATACGAGCAGTACTTC.

The chain recombines TRBV12-5 with TRBJ2-7, with a possible D match to TRBD1 (5 bases). The germline V gene encodes CDR1 LGHNT and CDR2 FRNRAP. The CDR3 is 14 amino acids. V was clipped by 2 bases and J by 5 bases, with 13 bases between them. The CDR3 DNA sequence: TGTGCTAGTGGTTTGCAGGGTTTGAGGCACGAGCAGTACTTC. Protein: CASGLQGLRHEQYF.

This chain links TRBV21-1 with TRBJ1-5; TRBD1 was called by the table and not checked on the DNA. TRBV21-1 counts as a pseudogene. The CDR3 loop spans 15 amino acids. CDR3 in amino acids: CASSKGFRVTQPQHF. The CDR3 DNA follows: TGTGCCAGCAGCAAAGGGTTCAGGGTAACTCAGCCCCAGCATTTT.

This sequence joins TRBV25-1 and TRBJ1-1, with a tentative D call TRBD1 (5 bases). V was shortened by 1 base and J by 5 bases, with 17 bases between the two germline ends. Germline CDR1 and CDR2: MGHDK and SYGVNS. The CDR3 has 16 residues. CDR3 protein: CASSESTGTGLTEAFF. CDR3 nucleotide sequence: TGTGCCAGCAGTGAATCAACCGGCACAGGCTTGACTGAAGCTTTCTTT.

The chain links TRBV6-1 to TRBJ2-3; TRBD1 is a possible D gene (5 bases). CDR3 size: 15 residues. V was cut by 6 bases and J by 0 bases, with 13 bases left in between. Germline V gene data show CDR1 as MNHNS and CDR2 as SASEGT. Here the CDR3 reads CASSARATSTDTQYF. For the CDR3, the DNA is TGTGCCAGCAGCGCCAGGGCGACTAGCACAGATACGCAGTATTTT.